These T cell receptor beta chains were read from a single sample in a study of T cell responses to AZD1222 COVID-19 vaccine. Data came from immunoSEQ multiplex PCR; TCRdb stores just in-frame clones and leaves some out. The sample holds 200,000 to 250,000 clones; about 94% are singletons and the top ten take around 1.5%. The sample was peripheral blood, taken 28 days after the second dose of the MenACWY control vaccine. The receptor source for this set is an adult who received the MenACWY meningococcal vaccine as a control. Each CDR3 is given with its conserved first and last residue. Fields, in order: D gene, clone size, J gene, V gene, CDR3 DNA, CDR3 protein. A D gene is named only where the DNA matches it firmly. Some rows mark clone size as missing; the rest say once, few, many or name a class of expanded clone.

d_call: TRBD1; clone_size: .; j_call: TRBJ1-5; v_call: TRBV7-2; cdr3_nt: TGTGCCAGCAGCGAAGGACAGGGGGCAATTTATAGCAATCAGCCCCAGCATTTT; cdr3_aa: CASSEGQGAIYSNQPQHF
d_call: .; clone_size: .; j_call: TRBJ2-7; v_call: TRBV11-2; cdr3_nt: TGTGCCAGCAGCCCCAGAACATCCTGGGGCGAGCAGTACTTC; cdr3_aa: CASSPRTSWGEQYF
d_call: .; clone_size: once; j_call: TRBJ2-7; v_call: TRBV5-8; cdr3_nt: TGTGCCAGCAGCTTGCGACAGGAGAGCTCCTACGAGCAGTACTTC; cdr3_aa: CASSLRQESSYEQYF
d_call: .; clone_size: .; j_call: TRBJ1-1; v_call: TRBV27; cdr3_nt: TGTGCCAGCAGTCCTAGGTCTGGCACTGAAGCTTTCTTT; cdr3_aa: CASSPRSGTEAFF
d_call: TRBD1; clone_size: .; j_call: TRBJ1-2; v_call: TRBV6-2/TRBV6-3; cdr3_nt: TGTGCCAGCAGTTCCCCTCCCCGACAGGGCTCGGACTATGGCTACACCTTC; cdr3_aa: CASSSPPRQGSDYGYTF
d_call: TRBD1; clone_size: once; j_call: TRBJ1-2; v_call: TRBV7-9; cdr3_nt: TGTGCCAGCAGCCCGGGACAGGGGGACTATGGCTACACCTTC; cdr3_aa: CASSPGQGDYGYTF
d_call: .; clone_size: .; j_call: TRBJ1-2; v_call: TRBV10-2; cdr3_nt: TGCGCCAGCAGTGAGTCGCTCTCTGGGGGCTACACCTTC; cdr3_aa: CASSESLSGGYTF
d_call: TRBD1; clone_size: .; j_call: TRBJ1-1; v_call: TRBV28; cdr3_nt: TGTGCCAGCAGTCGAGCAGGGGGGGCTGGCACTGAAGCTTTCTTT; cdr3_aa: CASSRAGGAGTEAFF
d_call: .; clone_size: .; j_call: TRBJ2-6; v_call: TRBV20-1; cdr3_nt: TGCAGTGCTAGTGGTGGGGCCAACGTCCTGACTTTC; cdr3_aa: CSASGGANVLTF
d_call: TRBD2; clone_size: .; j_call: TRBJ2-7; v_call: TRBV11-2; cdr3_nt: TGTGCCAGCAGCTTAGAAGGTCGCAGGACGGGACTAGCGGGCTCCTACGAGCAGTACTTC; cdr3_aa: CASSLEGRRTGLAGSYEQYF
d_call: .; clone_size: .; j_call: TRBJ1-6; v_call: TRBV7-2; cdr3_nt: TGTGCCAGCAGCTCGGGACTGAGTAATTCACCCCTCCACTTT; cdr3_aa: CASSSGLSNSPLHF
d_call: TRBD2; clone_size: .; j_call: TRBJ2-7; v_call: TRBV9; cdr3_nt: TGTGCCAGCAGCGTTTTGGAAGCGGGGTACGAGCAGTACTTC; cdr3_aa: CASSVLEAGYEQYF
d_call: .; clone_size: .; j_call: TRBJ1-2; v_call: TRBV30; cdr3_nt: TGTGCCTGGAACCTCGGGGGGGGCCATGGCTACACCTTC; cdr3_aa: CAWNLGGGHGYTF
d_call: TRBD2; clone_size: .; j_call: TRBJ2-1; v_call: TRBV2; cdr3_nt: TGTGCCAGCAAGGTACTAGCGGGAGCCCCAAGCTTATACAATGAGCAGTTCTTC; cdr3_aa: CASKVLAGAPSLYNEQFF
d_call: .; clone_size: many; j_call: TRBJ1-6; v_call: TRBV30; cdr3_nt: TGTGCCTGGAGTGAGGGGAGCTCCCTTAATTCACCCCTCCACTTT; cdr3_aa: CAWSEGSSLNSPLHF
d_call: TRBD2; clone_size: .; j_call: TRBJ2-2; v_call: TRBV2; cdr3_nt: TGTGCCAGCAAACGGGGGGTTAACACCGGGGAGCTGTTTTTT; cdr3_aa: CASKRGVNTGELFF
d_call: .; clone_size: .; j_call: TRBJ2-3; v_call: TRBV27; cdr3_nt: TGTGCCAGCAGTTTATCGAGAGCGGACACAGATACGCAGTATTTT; cdr3_aa: CASSLSRADTDTQYF
d_call: .; clone_size: .; j_call: TRBJ1-1; v_call: TRBV4-3; cdr3_nt: TGCGCCAGCAGCCAAGACTCGGGGACTGAAGCTTTCTTT; cdr3_aa: CASSQDSGTEAFF
d_call: .; clone_size: .; j_call: TRBJ1-2; v_call: TRBV9; cdr3_nt: TGTGCCAGCAGCGTAGACCCCGGCTATGGCTACACCTTC; cdr3_aa: CASSVDPGYGYTF
d_call: .; clone_size: .; j_call: TRBJ2-1; v_call: TRBV12-3/TRBV12-4; cdr3_nt: TGTGCCAGCAGTTCAGTAAACAATGAGCAGTTCTTC; cdr3_aa: CASSSVNNEQFF
d_call: TRBD1; clone_size: .; j_call: TRBJ1-4; v_call: TRBV30; cdr3_nt: TGTGCCTGGACCCCCGGGACAGCAAATAATGAAAAACTGTTTTTT; cdr3_aa: CAWTPGTANNEKLFF
d_call: TRBD2; clone_size: .; j_call: TRBJ2-1; v_call: TRBV14; cdr3_nt: TGTGCCAGCAGCTCCCTCGCGGGAGGACGCAATGAGCAGTTCTTC; cdr3_aa: CASSSLAGGRNEQFF
d_call: .; clone_size: .; j_call: TRBJ1-2; v_call: TRBV4-3; cdr3_nt: TGCGCCAGCAGCCCCTCGTGGGGGCGGCGGGGCTACACCTTC; cdr3_aa: CASSPSWGRRGYTF
d_call: TRBD2; clone_size: .; j_call: TRBJ2-2; v_call: TRBV19; cdr3_nt: TGTGCCAGTAGTAGGTTAGCGGGAGGGAGCACCGGGGAGCTGTTTTTT; cdr3_aa: CASSRLAGGSTGELFF
d_call: .; clone_size: .; j_call: TRBJ1-1; v_call: TRBV30; cdr3_nt: TGTGCCTGGATCATGGGGGGCCCGAACACTGAAGCTTTCTTT; cdr3_aa: CAWIMGGPNTEAFF
d_call: .; clone_size: .; j_call: TRBJ2-7; v_call: TRBV5-4; cdr3_nt: TGTGCCAGCAGCTTGGAAGCGGGCTACGAGCAGTACTTC; cdr3_aa: CASSLEAGYEQYF
d_call: TRBD1; clone_size: .; j_call: TRBJ1-1; v_call: TRBV29-1; cdr3_nt: TGCAGCGTTGCGACAGGGGTAATGAACACTGAAGCTTTCTTT; cdr3_aa: CSVATGVMNTEAFF
d_call: .; clone_size: .; j_call: TRBJ1-5; v_call: TRBV7-8; cdr3_nt: TGTGCCAGCAGCCCGGACCGACCCAATCAGCCCCAGCATTTT; cdr3_aa: CASSPDRPNQPQHF
d_call: .; clone_size: .; j_call: TRBJ1-1; v_call: TRBV6-2/TRBV6-3; cdr3_nt: TGTGCCAGCAGTTTACAGGGTTTGAACACTGAAGCTTTCTTT; cdr3_aa: CASSLQGLNTEAFF
d_call: TRBD1; clone_size: .; j_call: TRBJ2-6; v_call: TRBV30; cdr3_nt: TGTGCCTGGAGTGGGCTCTCGGGACAGGGTGGATCTGGGGCCAACGTCCTGACTTTC; cdr3_aa: CAWSGLSGQGGSGANVLTF
d_call: .; clone_size: .; j_call: TRBJ1-6; v_call: TRBV21-1; cdr3_nt: TGTGCCAGCAGCAAGTTCACAGGAGGATCACCCCTCCACTTT; cdr3_aa: CASSKFTGGSPLHF
d_call: .; clone_size: .; j_call: TRBJ2-1; v_call: TRBV21-1; cdr3_nt: TGTGCCAGCAGCAAATCCCGGGCCAAGCAGTTCTTC; cdr3_aa: CASSKSRAKQFF
d_call: TRBD1; clone_size: .; j_call: TRBJ1-4; v_call: TRBV7-9; cdr3_nt: TGTGCCAGCAGCGGCCGACAGGGAGTCGGTGAAAAACTGTTTTTT; cdr3_aa: CASSGRQGVGEKLFF
d_call: .; clone_size: .; j_call: TRBJ1-2; v_call: TRBV4-1; cdr3_nt: TGCGCCAGCAGCCCAGCAGGGGAGAACTATGGCTACACCTTC; cdr3_aa: CASSPAGENYGYTF
d_call: .; clone_size: .; j_call: TRBJ1-2; v_call: TRBV19; cdr3_nt: TGTGCCAGTAGTATGCCAGGGGCTAACTATGGCTACACCTTC; cdr3_aa: CASSMPGANYGYTF
d_call: .; clone_size: .; j_call: TRBJ1-2; v_call: TRBV4-2; cdr3_nt: TGTGCCAGCAGCCAAGATCCGGGCGGGAACTATGGCTACACCTTC; cdr3_aa: CASSQDPGGNYGYTF
d_call: TRBD2; clone_size: .; j_call: TRBJ2-3; v_call: TRBV28; cdr3_nt: TGTGCCAGCAGTCCACTAGCGGGAAGGGATACGCAGTATTTT; cdr3_aa: CASSPLAGRDTQYF
d_call: .; clone_size: .; j_call: TRBJ2-3; v_call: TRBV5-1; cdr3_nt: TGCGCCAGCAGCTCGTGGACAGGCACAGATACGCAGTATTTT; cdr3_aa: CASSSWTGTDTQYF
d_call: TRBD1; clone_size: .; j_call: TRBJ1-2; v_call: TRBV2; cdr3_nt: TGTGCCAGCGGGACGACAGGGGGCGAGGGCTACACCTTC; cdr3_aa: CASGTTGGEGYTF
d_call: .; clone_size: .; j_call: TRBJ2-3; v_call: TRBV20-1; cdr3_nt: TGCAGTGCTAGTAGGCTAGCCGGGCCCCTAGATACGCAGTATTTT; cdr3_aa: CSASRLAGPLDTQYF
d_call: .; clone_size: .; j_call: TRBJ2-2; v_call: TRBV7-3; cdr3_nt: TGTGCCAGCAGCTTAATGTCCGGGGGAAACACCGGGGAGCTGTTTTTT; cdr3_aa: CASSLMSGGNTGELFF
d_call: .; clone_size: .; j_call: TRBJ1-5; v_call: TRBV28; cdr3_nt: TGTGCCAGCAGTTCCCCCCGGGGAGGGAAGAATCAGCCCCAGCATTTT; cdr3_aa: CASSSPRGGKNQPQHF
d_call: TRBD1; clone_size: .; j_call: TRBJ2-1; v_call: TRBV7-3; cdr3_nt: TGTGCCAGCAGCTTCGCAGGGGGAAATGAGCAGTTCTTC; cdr3_aa: CASSFAGGNEQFF
d_call: TRBD2; clone_size: .; j_call: TRBJ2-7; v_call: TRBV2; cdr3_nt: TGTGCCAGCAGTGTGACTAGCCGATCCTACGAGCAGTACTTC; cdr3_aa: CASSVTSRSYEQYF
d_call: .; clone_size: .; j_call: TRBJ1-5; v_call: TRBV6-1; cdr3_nt: TGTGCCAGCGTGGACAATTATAGCAATCAGCCCCAGCATTTT; cdr3_aa: CASVDNYSNQPQHF
d_call: .; clone_size: .; j_call: TRBJ1-4; v_call: TRBV6-5; cdr3_nt: TGTGCCAGCCGAAAACAGGGTGTTATTGAAAAACTGTTTTTT; cdr3_aa: CASRKQGVIEKLFF
d_call: TRBD1; clone_size: .; j_call: TRBJ1-5; v_call: TRBV6-2/TRBV6-3; cdr3_nt: TGTGCCAGCAGTTACTCCAAGGGACAGGGCAATCAGCCCCAGCATTTT; cdr3_aa: CASSYSKGQGNQPQHF
d_call: TRBD1; clone_size: .; j_call: TRBJ1-1; v_call: TRBV4-1; cdr3_nt: TGCGCCAGCAGCCAGGGACAGAGCACTGAAGCTTTCTTT; cdr3_aa: CASSQGQSTEAFF
d_call: .; clone_size: .; j_call: TRBJ2-7; v_call: TRBV25-1; cdr3_nt: TGTGCCAGCAGTACCCTGGGTCCCAACTACGAGCAGTACTTC; cdr3_aa: CASSTLGPNYEQYF
d_call: TRBD2; clone_size: .; j_call: TRBJ2-7; v_call: TRBV6-1; cdr3_nt: TGTGCCAGCAGTGAAGGACTAGCTGTCTCGTACGAGCAGTACTTC; cdr3_aa: CASSEGLAVSYEQYF
d_call: .; clone_size: .; j_call: TRBJ2-7; v_call: TRBV7-9; cdr3_nt: TGTGCCAGCAAGAGGGGGGTTATCACCTACGAGCAGTACTTC; cdr3_aa: CASKRGVITYEQYF